The TCR beta chain under discussion was sequenced for a study of cytomegalovirus exposure and HLA in healthy donors. Study-wide context: Researchers found that just over 80% of 350 to 500 genotyped donors fell within the Caucasian-associated ancestry cluster.

The study, taken as a whole, reports: TCR sequences were mostly rare, though some public TCRs occurred in many donors. When a later analysis compared HLA-associated TCR beta chains with equally common others, the HLA-associated chains turned out to be more clonally expanded and to have lower generation probabilities.

There are 13 residues in the CDR3. The V end lost 1 base, the J end lost 4 bases, and 7 bases lay between the germline ends. CDR1 is SGHTA, CDR2 FQGNSA, per germline. Both 60 Vbeta primers and 13 Jbeta primers went into the PCR. This table comes from immunoSEQ multiplex PCR, and its TCRdb copy is limited to in-frame clones, with some not included. This sample has roughly 170,000 clones, with 77% found just once. Notes on this clone: Antigen specificity is unknown. The identical CDR3 is also encoded by other nucleotide sequences in the sample.

V usage is TRBV7-2 and J usage is TRBJ1-2; no clear D gene. The specimen was PBMCs. The clonotype was recovered from a woman aged 25 to 39 in good health and CMV-seronegative. CDR3 loop: CASSLGPSYGYTF. The CDR3 DNA is TGTGCCAGCAGCTTAGGGCCTAGCTATGGCTACACCTTC.